Here is one T cell receptor (beta chain) with its context. The data are from a study of control samples from healthy donors and cancer patients. CDR1 is SGHRS and CDR2 is YFSETQ in the germline V gene. The CDR3 contains 17 residues. With V trimmed by 5 bases and J by 2 bases, 9 bases remained unmatched. Profiling relied on immunoSEQ multiplex PCR, and the TCRdb table lists in-frame clones only, not all of them. Among around 3,500 clones, 70% to 85% were seen once, and the ten largest hold about 8.4%. The chain uses TRBV5-1 and TRBJ2-3; 12 nucleotides line up with TRBD2. What was sequenced was formalin-fixed, paraffin-embedded tissue. The source of this sequence is a female donor with melanoma. The chain's CDR3 is CASRSITSGRYTDTQYF. In DNA, the CDR3 is TGCGCCAGCAGATCGATCACTAGCGGGAGGTACACAGATACGCAGTATTTT.